This T cell receptor beta chain was captured by sequencing in a study of immune heterogeneity within non-small cell lung tumors. Study-wide context: The composition of the tumors was 4 squamous cell carcinomas, 10 non-squamous carcinomas and 1 not otherwise specified. Points from the study as a whole: Significant yet moderate, the positive correlation between local T-cell clonality and local tumor mutational burden reached an R of about 0.33. Individual patients had largely distinct high-frequency T-cell receptor beta clonotypes. Within a patient, dominant CDR3 beta clonotypes were shared across sites, though different locations had unique frequent clones.

Comments on this clonotype: As yet, its antigen is unknown.

Bulk tumor genomic DNA was the template, and each sample received 600 to 700 ng. Surgeons took several biopsies per primary tumor, spaced far apart, during surgery. The patients were newly diagnosed with non-small cell lung cancer, had not been treated, and had curative surgery. Multiplex PCR employing 32 V and 13 J primers generated amplicons of the TCR beta CDR3. TCRdb re-called the multiplex PCR reads through MiXCR, storing one row per CDR3 protein. The sample records around 29,000 distinct CDR3 sequences, around 30% being singletons. V was clipped by 4 bases and J by 0 bases; unmatched bases: 12. CDR3 size: 17 residues. Germline-derived CDR1 and CDR2 are LGHDT and YNNKEL (reference sequence).

Sequencing was carried out using lung tumor tissue. The clonotype originates from a man aged 35 to 55 with non-small cell lung cancer. The chain joins TRBV3-1 to TRBJ2-7; 7 bases match TRBD2. The CDR3 protein is CASSPLPSGSSSYEQYF. The CDR3 bases are TGTGCCAGCAGCCCCCTACCTAGCGGTTCAAGCTCCTACGAGCAGTACTTC.